Listed here are 8 T cell receptor beta chains from one sample, sequenced in a study of blood T cell repertoires in COVID-19. The assay was immunoSEQ multiplex PCR, and TCRdb's table has in-frame clones only and misses some. The profile shows fewer than 150,000 clones, 81% of them singletons. The material sequenced was peripheral blood. These receptor sequences come from a man aged 50 to 60 with acute or convalescent COVID-19.

V is TRBV6-5 and J is TRBJ2-5, with D hard to call. CDR1 MNHEY and CDR2 SVGAGI come from the germline V gene. The CDR3 loop spans 12 amino acids. Trimming removed 5 bases at V and 0 bases at J, with 4 bases between. The CDR3 region is CASSQNQETQYF. CDR3 DNA: TGTGCCAGCAGTCAAAACCAAGAGACCCAGTACTTC.

The V and J genes are TRBV7-9 and TRBJ1-2; weak D call: TRBD1 (5 bases). Germline assignment: CDR1 SEHNR and CDR2 FQNEAQ (reference sequence). The CDR3 consists of 15 residues. Trimming took off 5 bases at V and 5 bases at J, with 18 bases between the two ends. CDR3 DNA: TGTGCCAGCAGCCCGACCTCCGGGACTGCTTATGGCTACACCTTC. The encoded protein is CASSPTSGTAYGYTF.

The chain joins TRBV9 to TRBJ2-1, with 10 positions matching TRBD2. V lost 3 bases and J lost 0; bases outside the gene matches: 3. The CDR3 runs 16 residues. Germline-derived CDR1 and CDR2 are SGDLS and YYNGEE. The CDR3 is CASSASGGGSYNEQFF. CDR3 nucleotides: TGTGCCAGCAGCGCTAGCGGGGGCGGCTCCTACAATGAGCAGTTCTTC.

The chain couples TRBV5-4 to TRBJ2-3; TRBD1 matches 9 bases. Per germline, CDR1 SGHNT and CDR2 YYREEE (reference sequence). CDR3 size: 15 residues. The V gene end was trimmed by 3 bases and the J gene end by 1 base; junction bases not matched to a gene: 3. The CDR3 protein is CASSSRTGGTDTQYF. CDR3 coding DNA: TGTGCCAGCAGCTCCAGGACAGGGGGCACAGATACGCAGTATTTT.

The rearrangement joins TRBV14 to TRBJ2-1, with no clear D. CDR3 size: 14 residues. Trimming removed 4 bases from V and 6 bases from J, with 13 bases in between. Germline CDR1 is SGHDN and CDR2 is FVKESK. The CDR3 is CASSPQAKSNEQFF. The CDR3 DNA follows: TGTGCCAGCAGCCCGCAGGCGAAGTCCAATGAGCAGTTCTTC. Looking up the rest from reference TRBV14 and TRBJ2-1 gives the full variable domain: EAGVTQFPSHSVIEKGQTVTLRCDPISGHDNLYWYRRVMGKEIKFLLHFVKESKQDESGMPNNRFLAERTGGTYSTLKVQPAELEDSGVYFCASSPQAKSNEQFFGPGTRLTVL.

This rearrangement joins TRBV5-1 to TRBJ2-6; 7 nucleotides line up with TRBD1. V shed 4 bases, J shed 2 bases, and the junction held 15 bases outside the gene matches. Germline V gene sequence: CDR1 SGHRS, CDR2 YFSETQ. CDR3 length: 19 residues. The CDR3, as DNA: TGCGCCAGCAGCGGGAATTGGGACAGCGCTAGGGCTGGGGCCAACGTCCTGACTTTC. This encodes CASSGNWDSARAGANVLTF.

The chain couples TRBV19 to TRBJ1-2; 7 bases line up with TRBD1. This CDR3 is built from 16 residues. Per germline, CDR1 LNHDA and CDR2 SQIVND (reference sequence). The V segment lost 5 bases and the J segment 7 bases; nucleotides outside the gene matches: 16. The CDR3, as DNA: TGTGCCAGTAGTCCCGGACGACAGGGTCTAATTTTTGGCTACACCTTC. This sequence encodes CASSPGRQGLIFGYTF.

The rearrangement uses TRBV6-5 and TRBJ2-6; D is possibly TRBD1 (5 bases). The ends were cut back, 5 bases at V and 3 bases at J, with 11 bases in the middle. The length of the CDR3 is 15 residues. In germline, CDR1 is MNHEY, CDR2 SVGAGI. DNA for the CDR3: TGTGCCAGCAGTACCCAGGGCCTTGGGGCCAACGTCCTGACTTTC. It yields the protein CASSTQGLGANVLTF.